Listed below are T cell receptor beta chains from one sample, sequenced in a study of T cells in localized non-small cell lung cancer. Repertoires were generated with immunoSEQ multiplex PCR, while TCRdb's copy carries only in-frame clones and drops some. Of almost 65,000 clones in the sample, about nine tenths were seen once. The source was peripheral blood, collected before any cancer treatment. Every receptor here comes from a woman aged 40-69 years with stage I lung adenocarcinoma. Both conserved end residues are part of each CDR3. A D gene is named only where the DNA matches it firmly. Some rows have no size entry. The others give once, few or many, or a class for an expanded clone.

v_gene: TRBV5-8; abundance: NA; d_gene: TRBD1; j_gene: TRBJ1-5; CDR3nt: TGTGCCAGCAGCTTGGATGGGGACAGGGTTTCTCAGCCCCAGCATTTT; CDR3aa: CASSLDGDRVSQPQHF
v_gene: TRBV7-2; abundance: few; d_gene: NA; j_gene: TRBJ2-7; CDR3nt: TGTGCCAGCACCCCGAGTAGGGTTGAGTCCTACGAGCAGTACTTC; CDR3aa: CASTPSRVESYEQYF
v_gene: TRBV7-2; abundance: once; d_gene: TRBD2; j_gene: TRBJ2-3; CDR3nt: TGTGCCAGCAGCCGGACTAGCGGGAGGGTCGTAACAGATACGCAGTATTTT; CDR3aa: CASSRTSGRVVTDTQYF
v_gene: TRBV18; abundance: once; d_gene: NA; j_gene: TRBJ1-1; CDR3nt: TGTGCCAGCTCGGGAGGGGGAAACACTGAAGCTTTCTTT; CDR3aa: CASSGGGNTEAFF
v_gene: TRBV5-1; abundance: few; d_gene: NA; j_gene: TRBJ1-1; CDR3nt: TGCGCCAGCAGCTTATCTGGGACGGCGAACACTGAAGCTTTCTTT; CDR3aa: CASSLSGTANTEAFF
v_gene: TRBV5-1; abundance: once; d_gene: TRBD1; j_gene: TRBJ1-1; CDR3nt: TGCGCCAGCAGCTTGGGACAGGGGATTGGGAACACTGAAGCTTTCTTT; CDR3aa: CASSLGQGIGNTEAFF
v_gene: TRBV13; abundance: NA; d_gene: NA; j_gene: TRBJ2-2; CDR3nt: TGTGCCAGCAGACCCCTTCGTGGTACCGGGGAGCTGTTTTTT; CDR3aa: CASRPLRGTGELFF
v_gene: TRBV28; abundance: NA; d_gene: TRBD1; j_gene: TRBJ1-1; CDR3nt: TGTGCCAGCAGACTCGCGACAGGGGTGGCGACTGAAGCTTTCTTT; CDR3aa: CASRLATGVATEAFF
v_gene: TRBV7-2; abundance: NA; d_gene: NA; j_gene: TRBJ2-5; CDR3nt: TGTGCCAGCAGCTTAGGGGGGCAAGAGACCCAGTACTTC; CDR3aa: CASSLGGQETQYF
v_gene: TRBV6-5; abundance: once; d_gene: NA; j_gene: TRBJ1-1; CDR3nt: TGTGCCAGCAGTTACTCTAGGCTGAACACTGAAGCTTTCTTT; CDR3aa: CASSYSRLNTEAFF
v_gene: TRBV27; abundance: once; d_gene: TRBD1; j_gene: TRBJ2-5; CDR3nt: TGTGCCAGCAGCCACAGGACAGGGGGCCGGAGAGAGACCCAGTACTTC; CDR3aa: CASSHRTGGRRETQYF
v_gene: TRBV6-5; abundance: NA; d_gene: NA; j_gene: TRBJ1-1; CDR3nt: TGTGCCAGCAGTTACTCGACAGGACTCACTGAAGCTTTCTTT; CDR3aa: CASSYSTGLTEAFF
v_gene: TRBV10-2; abundance: NA; d_gene: TRBD1; j_gene: TRBJ2-1; CDR3nt: TGCGCCAGCAGGGACTCCGGGACAGGGGGCCGGGGCTCCTACAATGAGCAGTTCTTC; CDR3aa: CASRDSGTGGRGSYNEQFF
v_gene: TRBV7-2; abundance: NA; d_gene: NA; j_gene: TRBJ2-3; CDR3nt: TGTGCCAGCAGCTTAGGACTATCGGGAAGAGATACGCAGTATTTT; CDR3aa: CASSLGLSGRDTQYF
v_gene: TRBV7-8; abundance: once; d_gene: NA; j_gene: TRBJ1-2; CDR3nt: TGTGCCAGCAGCCCACCCCGGGACCGAGCTAACTATGGCTACACCTTC; CDR3aa: CASSPPRDRANYGYTF
v_gene: TRBV5-8; abundance: NA; d_gene: NA; j_gene: TRBJ2-4; CDR3nt: TGTGCCAGCAGCCCCGGTGACGGGAAAAACATTCAGTACTTC; CDR3aa: CASSPGDGKNIQYF
v_gene: TRBV12-5; abundance: once; d_gene: TRBD1; j_gene: TRBJ1-1; CDR3nt: TGTGCTAGTGCCACGACAGGGCTCCTGAACACTGAAGCTTTCTTT; CDR3aa: CASATTGLLNTEAFF
v_gene: TRBV27; abundance: NA; d_gene: NA; j_gene: TRBJ1-5; CDR3nt: TGTGCCAGCAGGCGGGACGGTGCTTATAGCAATCAGCCCCAGCATTTT; CDR3aa: CASRRDGAYSNQPQHF
v_gene: TRBV7-2; abundance: NA; d_gene: NA; j_gene: TRBJ1-5; CDR3nt: TGTGCCAGCAGCTTACAGGGTAGCGGCAATCAGCCCCAGCATTTT; CDR3aa: CASSLQGSGNQPQHF
v_gene: TRBV13; abundance: NA; d_gene: NA; j_gene: TRBJ1-5; CDR3nt: TGTGCCAGCAGCTTAGGGGACGGGGAGTTAAAGCCCCAGCATTTT; CDR3aa: CASSLGDGELKPQHF
v_gene: TRBV29-1; abundance: NA; d_gene: NA; j_gene: TRBJ1-2; CDR3nt: TGCAGCGTTACAGCCAACTATGGCTACACCTTC; CDR3aa: CSVTANYGYTF
v_gene: TRBV19; abundance: NA; d_gene: TRBD2; j_gene: TRBJ2-3; CDR3nt: TGTGCCAGTAGTATCCGGGAGGATCAGTATTTT; CDR3aa: CASSIREDQYF
v_gene: TRBV27; abundance: NA; d_gene: TRBD2; j_gene: TRBJ2-7; CDR3nt: TGTGCCAGCTGGGGGACTAGCGGGCTAGGAGAGCAGTACTTC; CDR3aa: CASWGTSGLGEQYF
v_gene: TRBV27; abundance: once; d_gene: NA; j_gene: TRBJ1-6; CDR3nt: TGTGCCAGCAAATTCGGGGGAGGAACTAATTCACCCCTCCACTTT; CDR3aa: CASKFGGGTNSPLHF
v_gene: TRBV6-1; abundance: NA; d_gene: NA; j_gene: TRBJ1-2; CDR3nt: TGTGCCAGCACCGACAGGTCCTCTACCTATGGCTACACCTTC; CDR3aa: CASTDRSSTYGYTF
v_gene: TRBV6-6; abundance: NA; d_gene: TRBD1; j_gene: TRBJ1-2; CDR3nt: TGTGCCAGCAGTTTGGCCGGGACAGGGTCCTACACCTTC; CDR3aa: CASSLAGTGSYTF
v_gene: TRBV2; abundance: NA; d_gene: NA; j_gene: TRBJ2-5; CDR3nt: TGTGCCAGCTCCGGGGGGACCCAGTACTTC; CDR3aa: CASSGGTQYF
v_gene: TRBV7-2; abundance: once; d_gene: TRBD1; j_gene: TRBJ2-2; CDR3nt: TGTGCCAGCAGCTCCACCGGGACAGTGAACACCGGGGAGCTGTTTTTT; CDR3aa: CASSSTGTVNTGELFF
v_gene: TRBV19; abundance: NA; d_gene: NA; j_gene: TRBJ1-1; CDR3nt: TGTGCCCGTGAACCAAGGGGCGCGTCGGACACTGAAGCTTTCTTT; CDR3aa: CAREPRGASDTEAFF
v_gene: TRBV6-1; abundance: NA; d_gene: NA; j_gene: TRBJ2-3; CDR3nt: TGTGCCAGCAGCCAAGGACGTGGCGCCGATACGCAGTATTTT; CDR3aa: CASSQGRGADTQYF
v_gene: TRBV28; abundance: NA; d_gene: NA; j_gene: TRBJ2-4; CDR3nt: TGTGCCAGCAGTCCGCAACAGTTAGCCAAAAACATTCAGTACTTC; CDR3aa: CASSPQQLAKNIQYF
v_gene: TRBV18; abundance: NA; d_gene: NA; j_gene: TRBJ2-5; CDR3nt: TGTGCCAGCTCGTCCGGGACGGGGCCGGCCCAGTACTTC; CDR3aa: CASSSGTGPAQYF
v_gene: TRBV5-1; abundance: NA; d_gene: NA; j_gene: TRBJ2-3; CDR3nt: TGCGCCAGCAGCTTGGGAGGGGGGAGGACAGATACGCAGTATTTT; CDR3aa: CASSLGGGRTDTQYF
v_gene: TRBV29-1; abundance: medium-sized; d_gene: TRBD1; j_gene: TRBJ1-2; CDR3nt: TGCAGCATACATTCTGCGACAGGGGGCTATGGCTACACCTTC; CDR3aa: CSIHSATGGYGYTF
v_gene: TRBV4-2; abundance: few; d_gene: NA; j_gene: TRBJ1-4; CDR3nt: TGTGCCAGCAGCCAAGACGGGCGTAATGAAAAACTGTTTTTT; CDR3aa: CASSQDGRNEKLFF
v_gene: TRBV4-2; abundance: NA; d_gene: NA; j_gene: TRBJ1-2; CDR3nt: TGTGCCAGCAGCCGATTGGGGGAAGAGACGAACTATGGCTACACCTTC; CDR3aa: CASSRLGEETNYGYTF
v_gene: TRBV19; abundance: NA; d_gene: NA; j_gene: TRBJ2-5; CDR3nt: TGTGCCAGTAGTATAACGGCAGGGAAACAAGAGACCCAGTACTTC; CDR3aa: CASSITAGKQETQYF
v_gene: TRBV7-9; abundance: NA; d_gene: NA; j_gene: TRBJ1-1; CDR3nt: TGTGCCAGCAGCTTGGACACTGAAGCTTTCTTT; CDR3aa: CASSLDTEAFF
v_gene: TRBV11-3; abundance: NA; d_gene: NA; j_gene: TRBJ2-3; CDR3nt: TGTGCCAGCAGCTTCGGGGGATGGACAGAACAAAATACGCAGTATTTT; CDR3aa: CASSFGGWTEQNTQYF
v_gene: TRBV28; abundance: NA; d_gene: NA; j_gene: TRBJ2-7; CDR3nt: TGTGCCAGCGGCAGGCCTCCCCGCCCCTACGAGCAGTACTTC; CDR3aa: CASGRPPRPYEQYF
v_gene: TRBV27; abundance: NA; d_gene: TRBD1; j_gene: TRBJ2-7; CDR3nt: TGTGCCAGCAGTTTAGACCGGACAGGGGTTCACGAGCAGTACTTC; CDR3aa: CASSLDRTGVHEQYF
v_gene: TRBV28; abundance: NA; d_gene: TRBD2; j_gene: TRBJ2-6; CDR3nt: TGTGCCAGCAGCCGTCCCCTGGGAGGGGCCCAGCCTGGGGCCAACGTCCTGACTTTC; CDR3aa: CASSRPLGGAQPGANVLTF
v_gene: TRBV5-1; abundance: NA; d_gene: NA; j_gene: TRBJ2-5; CDR3nt: TGCGCCAGCAGCCTGGAACCTGACAGTCGTCGGAACTTC; CDR3aa: CASSLEPDSRRNF
v_gene: TRBV18; abundance: NA; d_gene: NA; j_gene: TRBJ1-2; CDR3nt: TGTGCCAGCTCACCAGAATTGGAGGGCTACACCTTC; CDR3aa: CASSPELEGYTF
v_gene: TRBV27; abundance: NA; d_gene: NA; j_gene: TRBJ1-1; CDR3nt: TGTGCCAGCAGACTCACAGGGTCGGCGAGAGCTTTCTTT; CDR3aa: CASRLTGSARAFF
v_gene: TRBV5-1; abundance: NA; d_gene: NA; j_gene: TRBJ2-7; CDR3nt: TGCGCCAGCAGCCCCGAGGTCAACGAGCAGTACTTC; CDR3aa: CASSPEVNEQYF
v_gene: TRBV5-1; abundance: once; d_gene: TRBD2; j_gene: TRBJ2-7; CDR3nt: TGCGCCAGCAGCTTGTCTCCTAGCGGGACCTCCTACGAGCAGTACTTC; CDR3aa: CASSLSPSGTSYEQYF
v_gene: TRBV2; abundance: NA; d_gene: NA; j_gene: TRBJ2-2; CDR3nt: TGTGCCAGCAGTGAATTCCAGCGGAGGGGCACCGGGGAGCTGTTTTTT; CDR3aa: CASSEFQRRGTGELFF
v_gene: TRBV5-6; abundance: NA; d_gene: TRBD2; j_gene: TRBJ2-1; CDR3nt: TGTGCCAGCAGCTTGGCGGCGGGAGTCTACAATGAGCAGTTCTTC; CDR3aa: CASSLAAGVYNEQFF
v_gene: TRBV2; abundance: NA; d_gene: NA; j_gene: TRBJ2-2; CDR3nt: TGTGCCAGCAGTGATGGGGACACCGGGGAGCTGTTTTTT; CDR3aa: CASSDGDTGELFF
v_gene: TRBV18; abundance: NA; d_gene: NA; j_gene: TRBJ2-7; CDR3nt: TGTGCCAGCTCACTTGAGGCCCTCGACGAGCAGTACTTC; CDR3aa: CASSLEALDEQYF
v_gene: TRBV27; abundance: once; d_gene: NA; j_gene: TRBJ1-1; CDR3nt: TGTGCCAGCAGTCCCCGAACCGCGGGGGACACTGAAGCTTTCTTT; CDR3aa: CASSPRTAGDTEAFF